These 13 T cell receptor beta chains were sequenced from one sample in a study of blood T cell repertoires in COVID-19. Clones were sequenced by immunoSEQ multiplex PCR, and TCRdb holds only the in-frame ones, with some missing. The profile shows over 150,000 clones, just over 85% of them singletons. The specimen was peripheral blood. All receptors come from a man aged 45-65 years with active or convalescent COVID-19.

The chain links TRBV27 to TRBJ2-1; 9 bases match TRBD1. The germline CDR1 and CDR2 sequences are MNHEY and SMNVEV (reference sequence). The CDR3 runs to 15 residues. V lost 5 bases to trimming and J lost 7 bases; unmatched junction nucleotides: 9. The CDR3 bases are TGTGCCAGCAGTCAGGGACAGGGAAATTTAAATGAGCAGTTCTTC. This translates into CASSQGQGNLNEQFF.

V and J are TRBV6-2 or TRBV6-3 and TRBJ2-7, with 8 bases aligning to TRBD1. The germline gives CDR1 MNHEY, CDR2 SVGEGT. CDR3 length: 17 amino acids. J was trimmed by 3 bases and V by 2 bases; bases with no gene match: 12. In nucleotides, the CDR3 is TGTGCCAGCAGTTACCCATTAGGACAGGGAGTAATCTACGAGCAGTACTTC. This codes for CASSYPLGQGVIYEQYF.

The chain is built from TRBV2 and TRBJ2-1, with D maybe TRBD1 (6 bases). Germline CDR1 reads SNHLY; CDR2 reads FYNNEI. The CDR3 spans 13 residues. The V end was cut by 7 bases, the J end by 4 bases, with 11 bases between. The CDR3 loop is CASTGTRYNEQFF. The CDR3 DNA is TGTGCCAGCACTGGGACACGGTACAATGAGCAGTTCTTC. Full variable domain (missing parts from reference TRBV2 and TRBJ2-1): EPEVTQTPSHQVTQMGQEVILRCVPISNHLYFYWYRQILGQKVEFLVSFYNNEISEKSEIFDDQFSVERPDGSNFTLKIRSTKLEDSAMYFCASTGTRYNEQFFGPGTRLTVL.

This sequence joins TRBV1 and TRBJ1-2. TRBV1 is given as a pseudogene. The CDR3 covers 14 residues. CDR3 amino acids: CTSSQSIGVEGYTF. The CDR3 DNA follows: TGCACCAGCAGCCAATCTATCGGGGTGGAGGGCTACACCTTC.

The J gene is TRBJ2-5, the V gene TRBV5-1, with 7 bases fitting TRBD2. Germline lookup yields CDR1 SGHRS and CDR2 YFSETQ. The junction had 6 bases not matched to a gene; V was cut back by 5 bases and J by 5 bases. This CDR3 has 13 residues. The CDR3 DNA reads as TGCGCCAGCAGTCGGGGGGTCGAGGAGACCCAGTACTTC. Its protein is CASSRGVEETQYF.

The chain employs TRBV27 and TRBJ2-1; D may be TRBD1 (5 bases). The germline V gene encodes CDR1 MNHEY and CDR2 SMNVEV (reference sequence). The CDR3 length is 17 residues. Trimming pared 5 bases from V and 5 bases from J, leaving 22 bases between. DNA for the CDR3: TGTGCCAGCAGTCCCCAACGTCCAGGGCGTTTGGACAATGAGCAGTTCTTC. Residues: CASSPQRPGRLDNEQFF.

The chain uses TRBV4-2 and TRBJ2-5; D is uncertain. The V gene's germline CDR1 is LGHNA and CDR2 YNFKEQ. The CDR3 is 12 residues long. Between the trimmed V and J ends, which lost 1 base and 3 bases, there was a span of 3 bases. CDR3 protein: CASSQVEETQYF. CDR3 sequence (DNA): TGTGCCAGCAGCCAAGTCGAAGAGACCCAGTACTTC.

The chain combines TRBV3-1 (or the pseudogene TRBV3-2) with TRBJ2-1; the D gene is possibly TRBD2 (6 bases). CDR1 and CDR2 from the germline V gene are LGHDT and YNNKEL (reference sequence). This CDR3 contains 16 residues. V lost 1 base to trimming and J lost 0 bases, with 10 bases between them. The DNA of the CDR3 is TGTGCCAGCAGCCAAGGGGGGAGGTTCTCCTACAATGAGCAGTTCTTC. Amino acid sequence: CASSQGGRFSYNEQFF.

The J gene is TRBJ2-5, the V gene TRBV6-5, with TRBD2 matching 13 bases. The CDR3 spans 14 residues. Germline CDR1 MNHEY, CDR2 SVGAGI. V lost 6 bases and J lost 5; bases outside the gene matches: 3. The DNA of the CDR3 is TGTGCCAGCAGCCGACTAGCGGGAGGTGAGACCCAGTACTTC. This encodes CASSRLAGGETQYF.

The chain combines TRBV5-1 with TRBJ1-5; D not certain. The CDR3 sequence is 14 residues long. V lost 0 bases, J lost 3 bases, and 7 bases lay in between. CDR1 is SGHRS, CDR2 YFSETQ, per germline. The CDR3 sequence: CASSLGSLNQPQHF. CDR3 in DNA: TGCGCCAGCAGCTTGGGGTCACTCAATCAGCCCCAGCATTTT.

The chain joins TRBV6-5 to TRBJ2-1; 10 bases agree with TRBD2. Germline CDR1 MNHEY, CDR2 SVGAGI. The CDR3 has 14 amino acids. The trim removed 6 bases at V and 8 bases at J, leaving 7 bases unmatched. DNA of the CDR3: TGTGCCAGCAGATGGCTAGCGGGAGCATATGAGCAGTTCTTC. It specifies CASRWLAGAYEQFF.

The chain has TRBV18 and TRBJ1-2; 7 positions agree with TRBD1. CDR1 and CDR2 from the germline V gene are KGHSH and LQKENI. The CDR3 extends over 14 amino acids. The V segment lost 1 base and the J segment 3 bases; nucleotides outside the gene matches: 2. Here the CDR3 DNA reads TGTGCCAGCTCACCACGAGGGGGCGACTATGGCTACACCTTC. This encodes CASSPRGGDYGYTF.

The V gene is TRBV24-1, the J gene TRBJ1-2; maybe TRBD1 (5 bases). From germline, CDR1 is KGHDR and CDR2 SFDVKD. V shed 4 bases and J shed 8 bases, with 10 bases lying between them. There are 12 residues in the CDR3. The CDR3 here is CATSEQADGYTF. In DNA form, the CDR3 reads TGTGCCACCAGTGAACAGGCCGACGGCTACACCTTC.